This entry lists 5 T cell receptor beta chains sequenced from one sample in a study of Graves' ophthalmopathy and Graves' hyperthyroidism listed by TCRdb under 2018. Sequencing instrument: Illumina HiSeq 2000. For repertoire sequencing, TCR beta CDR3 regions were amplified from RNA transcripts. The first round was an RT-PCR using HTBI primers with the Qiagen OneStep RT-PCR kit, and this first round was followed by a second-round multiplex PCR, then size selection and purification. The raw public reads went through TCRdb reprocessing: fastp at Q25, MiXCR clone calling, in-frame beta chains kept. One record per CDR3 amino acid sequence lists the most common genes and DNA. Recorded for this sample are about 400,000 distinct CDR3 sequences; about a sixth of them occurred a single time. The ten largest clones add up to more than 1.5% of the sample. Source material: peripheral blood. The receptors stem from a woman younger than 30 with Graves' ophthalmopathy. Donor details come from another sample of the same person, matched by shared clones.

This clonotype has at least ten counts. The V and J genes are TRBV28 and TRBJ2-7; 8 nucleotides agree with TRBD1. After removal of 4 bases from V and 6 bases from J, the junction contained 8 bases not matched to a gene. The CDR3 runs to 14 residues. The germline V gene has CDR1 MDHEN and CDR2 SYDVKM. The CDR3 DNA is TGTGCCAGCAGTTCAACCGGGACAGGCGCCGAGCAGTACTTC. Residues: CASSSTGTGAEQYF.

This clonotype was seen many times. The chain links TRBV20-1 to TRBJ2-2; D gene uncertain. Trimming shortened V by 4 bases and J by 5 bases, and 11 bases separated the two germline ends. Per the germline V gene, CDR1 is DFQATT and CDR2 is SNEGSKA (reference sequence). The CDR3 covers 13 residues. This CDR3 is CSAKGWGTGELFF. The CDR3 coding sequence is TGCAGTGCTAAGGGCTGGGGAACCGGGGAGCTGTTTTTT.

This clonotype has at least ten counts. The chain recombines TRBV5-1 with TRBJ2-4, with D perhaps TRBD2 (6 bases). Looked up from germline, CDR1 is SGHRS and CDR2 is YFSETQ. V was cut by 6 bases and J by 0 bases, with 16 bases left in between. CDR3 length: 16 residues. The CDR3 spells CASTLLRAGAKNIQYF. As DNA, the CDR3 is TGCGCCAGCACCTTATTGAGAGCGGGAGCCAAAAACATTCAGTACTTC.

This clonotype was observed at least ten times. The rearrangement uses TRBV7-6 and TRBJ2-7; 7 bases agree with TRBD2. From germline, CDR1 is SGHVS and CDR2 FNYEAQ. The V and J ends lost 5 bases and 0 bases, in that order; junction bases with no gene match: 7. The CDR3 loop spans 15 amino acids. Here the CDR3 reads CASSAEGLTSYEQYF. The CDR3 DNA reads as TGTGCCAGCAGCGCCGAGGGACTAACCTCCTACGAGCAGTACTTC. Full variable domain (outside the CDR3, taken from reference TRBV7-6 and TRBJ2-7): GAGVSQSPRYKVTKRGQDVALRCDPISGHVSLYWYRQALGQGPEFLTYFNYEAQQDKSGLPNDRFSAERPEGSISTLTIQRTEQRDSAMYRCASSAEGLTSYEQYFGPGTRLTVT.

This clonotype was counted ten times or more. J is TRBJ2-7 and V is TRBV6-2 or TRBV6-3; D not resolved. The V end was cut by 5 bases, the J end by 4 bases, with 9 bases between. The germline V gene has CDR1 MNHEY and CDR2 SVGEGT. The length of the CDR3 is 12 residues. The CDR3 sequence is CASSPLRYEQYF. CDR3 DNA sequence: TGTGCCAGCAGTCCCCTCCGGTACGAGCAGTACTTC.